This T cell receptor beta chain was obtained from a study of kidney transplant recipient with SARS-CoV-2 infection. TCRdb called the reads again in MiXCR, with one record for every CDR3 protein. The sample contains 200,000 to 300,000 distinct CDR3 sequences, 25% to 35% of which appear only once. The sample consisted of a blood sample, taken at baseline and on day 111 from a kidney transplant recipient. This receptor was identified in a male patient aged 25-45 years who had COVID-19 and was a kidney transplant recipient. T cells may partly derive from the graft donor.

The CDR3 sequence is CASFFINSRKTCGYTF. The CDR3 coding sequence is TGTGCCAGCTTCTTCATCAATAGTCGAAAGACCTGTGGCTACACCTTC. This rearrangement joins TRBV5-6 to TRBJ1-2, with D unclear. Germline-derived CDR1 and CDR2 are SGHDT and YYEEEE. The V and J ends lost 7 bases and 7 bases respectively, with 26 bases between them. The CDR3 is 16 residues long. The full variable domain, in which reference TRBV5-6 and TRBJ1-2 provide the parts outside the CDR3, is DAGVTQSPTHLIKTRGQQVTLRCSPKSGHDTVSWYQQALGQGPQFIFQYYEEEERQRGNFPDRFSGHQFPNYSSELNVNALLLGDSALYLCASFFINSRKTCGYTFGSGTRLTVV.